The clone carrying this T cell receptor beta chain was found many times. Trimming stripped 1 base from V and 0 bases from J, with 14 bases between. CDR1 is SQVTM, CDR2 ANQGSEA, per germline. CDR3 size: 16 residues. The sample originates from a study of T-cell reconstitution after alpha-beta-depleted transplantation in children. It was with unique molecular identifiers that the TCRbeta library was prepared. TCRdb independently ran MiXCR on the PCR reads; one entry per CDR3 protein. The data show fewer than 120,000 distinct CDR3 sequences, 10% seen once. The V call is TRBV29-1, the J call TRBJ2-3; the D gene is possibly TRBD2 (5 bases). This TCR was sampled from a human donor who donated a stem cell graft to a child with acute lymphoblastic leukemia. The specimen was PBMCs from the stem cell graft donor, collected from the stem cell graft. The CDR3 DNA sequence: TGCAGCGTTGAAGGGCGGGCGATGGGGAGCACAGATACGCAGTATTTT. Its translation is CSVEGRAMGSTDTQYF.